The 23 T cell receptor beta chains in this list originate from one sample, sequenced in a study of Ad26.COV2.S vaccination and SARS-CoV-2 variants. The treatment denotes: over 15 received Ad26.COV2.S at low or high dose, single or two shots; 5 received placebo; per-sample allocation not given. The study sampled participants on day 63 after the first vaccine or placebo injection. Only in-frame clones appear in the TCRdb table, and some are missing; sequencing was by immunoSEQ multiplex PCR. Found here are about 350,000 clones, roughly 91% of them singletons; the top ten hold about 4.6%. Material: peripheral blood, obtained in a trial of Ad26.COV2.S vaccine versus placebo. The receptors here all came from a person aged 18-60 years who received the Ad26.COV2.S COVID-19 vaccine or a placebo.

The V gene is TRBV7-9, the J gene TRBJ2-2; 8 nucleotides agree with TRBD1. This CDR3 contains 15 residues. Trimming cost V 6 bases and J 5 bases; bases outside gene matches: 8. Germline values: CDR1 SEHNR, CDR2 FQNEAQ (reference sequence). The CDR3 DNA sequence: TGTGCCAGCAGTTACCCCAGGGGGCTGACCGGGGAGCTGTTTTTT. Protein product: CASSYPRGLTGELFF.

The chain combines TRBV12-3 or TRBV12-4 with TRBJ2-2; tentative D call: TRBD1 (5 bases). Trimming removed 3 bases at V and 7 bases at J, with 6 bases between. The CDR3 sequence is 12 residues long. The CDR3 region is CASSFQGGELFF. The DNA for the CDR3 is TGTGCCAGCAGTTTTCAGGGCGGGGAGCTGTTTTTT.

This chain connects TRBV11-2 to TRBJ2-7, with D possibly being TRBD2 (5 bases). The V end was cut by 1 base, the J end by 4 bases, with 8 bases between. The CDR3 covers 13 residues. The V gene's germline CDR1 is SGHAT and CDR2 FQNNGV. The DNA for the CDR3 is TGTGCCAGCAGCTTAGCTCCGGGGTACGAGCAGTACTTC. This codes for CASSLAPGYEQYF.

The chain has TRBV4-1 and TRBJ2-1; perhaps TRBD1 as D (6 bases). This CDR3 contains 17 residues. CDR1 is MGHRA, CDR2 YSYEKL, per germline. V was cut by 0 bases and J by 2 bases, with 14 bases left in between. DNA of the CDR3: TGCGCCAGCAGCCAAGATTTTCGGACAGTAACCTACAATGAGCAGTTCTTC. This gives the protein CASSQDFRTVTYNEQFF.

This clone appeared a single time. The rearrangement uses TRBV27 and TRBJ2-7; D is undetermined. The CDR3 has 15 residues. Germline CDR1 and CDR2: MNHEY and SMNVEV (reference sequence). Trimming removed 3 bases at V and 4 bases at J, with 16 bases between. CDR3 in amino acids: CASSFAGPEGYEQYF. The CDR3 DNA follows: TGTGCCAGCAGTTTCGCCGGGCCCGAAGGATACGAGCAGTACTTC.

The chain uses TRBV19 and TRBJ1-4; 8 bases align to TRBD1. The ends lost 6 bases at V and 6 bases at J; junction bases unmatched: 9. The length of the CDR3 is 15 residues. CDR1 is LNHDA, CDR2 SQIVND, per germline (reference sequence). CDR3 amino acids: CASRSPGGKDEKLFF. The CDR3 DNA sequence: TGTGCCAGTAGAAGTCCAGGGGGCAAGGATGAAAAACTGTTTTTT.

The chain couples TRBV9 to TRBJ2-5; 9 bases map to TRBD1. Germline trimming cut 4 bases from V and 5 bases from J; bases unmatched to any gene: 12. Germline CDR1 is SGDLS and CDR2 is YYNGEE. CDR3 length: 16 amino acids. In DNA, the CDR3 is TGTGCCAGCAGCATAAGACAGGGGGTCCCAGCGGAGACCCAGTACTTC. It translates to CASSIRQGVPAETQYF. The variable domain in full, with the rest retrieved from reference TRBV9 and TRBJ2-5, is DSGVTQTPKHLITATGQRVTLRCSPRSGDLSVYWYQQSLDQGLQFLIQYYNGEERAKGNILERFSAQQFPDLHSELNLSSLELGDSALYFCASSIRQGVPAETQYFGPGTRLLVL.

The V gene is TRBV6-5, the J gene TRBJ2-7, with 8 nucleotides matching TRBD1. V trimming: 6 bases; J trimming: 6 bases; junction bases outside the gene matches: 4. The CDR3 covers 12 residues. Germline values: CDR1 MNHEY, CDR2 SVGAGI. Here the CDR3 reads CASRDRAGEQYF. In nucleotides, the CDR3 is TGTGCCAGCAGGGACAGGGCTGGCGAGCAGTACTTC.

The genes are TRBV9 and TRBJ1-2; TRBD1 agrees at 10 bases. With 3 bases clipped from V and 5 bases from J, the junction kept 7 bases outside the gene matches. Germline V CDR1 and CDR2: SGDLS, YYNGEE. The length of the CDR3 is 15 residues. The CDR3 DNA sequence: TGTGCCAGCAGCGCAACAGGGGACAGGGGTTATGGCTACACCTTC. Translated: CASSATGDRGYGYTF.

The chain recombines TRBV7-9 with TRBJ1-2; TRBD1 aligns across 8 bases. V trimming: 1 base; J trimming: 5 bases; junction bases outside the gene matches: 15. The CDR3 loop spans 18 amino acids. Germline CDR1 is SEHNR and CDR2 is FQNEAQ (reference sequence). The CDR3, as DNA: TGTGCCAGCAGCTTAGTAATCGGTCAGGGGGCTTTCTCTTATGGCTACACCTTC. It is translated as CASSLVIGQGAFSYGYTF.

The chain uses TRBV2 and TRBJ2-5, with 7 bases fitting TRBD1. Germline values: CDR1 SNHLY, CDR2 FYNNEI. The CDR3 has 14 residues. V shed 7 bases and J 4 bases; nucleotides not matched to a gene: 9. CDR3 amino acids: CASTVTGVSETQYF. The CDR3 DNA is TGTGCCAGCACCGTAACAGGGGTTTCAGAGACCCAGTACTTC.

The chain employs TRBV20-1 and TRBJ2-7; 12 positions match TRBD2. CDR3 size: 15 residues. Per germline, CDR1 DFQATT and CDR2 SNEGSKA (reference sequence). Unmatched junction bases numbered 3, after V lost 3 bases and J lost 0 bases. The CDR3 bases are TGCAGTGCTAGTGGACTAGCGGGACGCTCCTACGAGCAGTACTTC. The encoded protein is CSASGLAGRSYEQYF.

V is TRBV18 and J is TRBJ2-1, with 12 nucleotides matching TRBD2. Germline V gene sequence: CDR1 KGHSH, CDR2 LQKENI. With V trimmed by 5 bases and J by 6 bases, 5 bases remained unmatched. The CDR3 covers 15 residues. The CDR3 reads CASSSSGGEGNEQFF. The CDR3 bases are TGTGCCAGCTCATCTAGCGGGGGGGAAGGCAATGAGCAGTTCTTC.

V gene TRBV3-1 (or the pseudogene TRBV3-2) combines with J gene TRBJ1-3; unclear D gene. The germline gives CDR1 LGHDT, CDR2 YNNKEL (reference sequence). Trimming cost V 0 bases and J 0 bases, with 18 bases left between them. This CDR3 region has 19 residues. CDR3 amino acids: CASSQEGLSGASSGNTIYF. The CDR3, as DNA: TGTGCCAGCAGCCAAGAAGGCCTTTCGGGCGCGAGCTCTGGAAACACCATATATTTT.

The CDR3: CASAWDPSSYNEQFF. The CDR3 DNA reads TGTGCCAGCGCCTGGGACCCGAGCTCCTACAATGAGCAGTTCTTC. The rearrangement joins TRBV6-5 to TRBJ2-1; possibly TRBD1 or TRBD2 for D (5 bases each). The V end lost 8 bases, the J end lost 0 bases, and 14 bases lay between the germline ends. There are 15 residues in the CDR3. The germline V gene has CDR1 MNHEY and CDR2 SVGAGI.

V is TRBV4-2 and J is TRBJ2-7; D remains ambiguous. V lost 1 base, J lost 4 bases, and 5 bases lay in between. Germline CDR1 is LGHNA and CDR2 is YNFKEQ. The CDR3 length is 12 residues. The CDR3 nucleotides are TGTGCCAGCAGCCAAGGACCGTACGAGCAGTACTTC. Translating gives CASSQGPYEQYF.

The genes are TRBV5-1 and TRBJ2-5; 9 bases match TRBD2. The trim removed 4 bases at V and 2 bases at J, leaving 6 bases unmatched. The CDR3 has 15 residues. Germline CDR1 and CDR2: SGHRS and YFSETQ. The CDR3 DNA follows: TGCGCCAGCAGCGGGAGGGGACTAGCTCAAGAGACCCAGTACTTC. This encodes CASSGRGLAQETQYF.

This CDR3 reads CASSETRTSGIWNEQFF. The CDR3 region has the DNA TGTGCCAGCAGTGAAACCCGGACTAGCGGTATATGGAATGAGCAGTTCTTC. This chain links TRBV6-1 with TRBJ2-1, with 10 nucleotides matching TRBD2. V lost 2 bases, J lost 7 bases, and 11 bases stayed unmatched. This CDR3 spans 17 amino acids. Looked up from germline, CDR1 is MNHNS and CDR2 is SASEGT.

CDR3 loop: CASRNGGFSGEKLFF. As DNA, the CDR3 is TGTGCCAGCAGAAACGGGGGGTTCTCGGGTGAAAAACTGTTTTTT. V gene TRBV6-5 combines with J gene TRBJ1-4; a possible D gene is TRBD1 (5 bases). Germline V lookup: CDR1 MNHEY, CDR2 SVGAGI. Trimming removed 6 bases from V and 7 bases from J, with 18 bases in between. This CDR3 is built from 15 residues.

This chain connects TRBV29-1 to TRBJ2-3, with D hard to call. Trimming pared 6 bases from V and 4 bases from J, leaving 26 bases between. This CDR3 region has 17 residues. The V gene's germline CDR1 is SQVTM and CDR2 ANQGSEA. CDR3 region: CSVADSVGLGVPDTQYF. The CDR3 DNA reads as TGCAGCGTCGCGGATTCTGTAGGGTTGGGCGTCCCAGATACGCAGTATTTT.

The V call is TRBV29-1, the J call TRBJ2-2, with D tentatively TRBD2 (5 bases). V dropped 4 bases and J dropped 7 bases, with 16 bases sitting between them. The CDR3 loop spans 14 amino acids. In germline, CDR1 is SQVTM, CDR2 ANQGSEA. Here the CDR3 reads CSVGRTGVGGELFF. For the CDR3, the DNA is TGCAGCGTTGGGCGGACCGGGGTGGGCGGGGAGCTGTTTTTT.

The chain uses TRBV30 and TRBJ1-1, with unresolved D. Trimming removed 2 bases from V and 10 bases from J, with 14 bases in between. The CDR3 length is 12 residues. Germline lookup yields CDR1 GTSNPN and CDR2 SVGIG (reference sequence). The CDR3 here is CAWSSEVFVAFF. In DNA form, the CDR3 reads TGTGCCTGGAGTAGTGAGGTTTTTGTAGCTTTCTTT. Complete variable domain (other parts from reference TRBV30 and TRBJ1-1): SQTIHQWPATLVQPVGSPLSLECTVEGTSNPNLYWYRQAAGRGLQLLFYSVGIGQISSEVPQNLSASRPQDRQFILSSKKLLLSDSGFYLCAWSSEVFVAFFGQGTRLTVV.

This sequence joins TRBV3-1 (or the pseudogene TRBV3-2) and TRBJ1-1, with a weak D call TRBD1 (6 bases). CDR3 size: 15 residues. The germline V gene encodes CDR1 LGHDT and CDR2 YNNKEL (reference sequence). Trimming removed 4 bases at V and 3 bases at J, with 15 bases between. The CDR3 bases are TGTGCCAGCAGCCCGACCCAGGGGCTAGACACTGAAGCTTTCTTT. It translates to CASSPTQGLDTEAFF.